Listed below are T cell receptor beta chains from one sample, sequenced in a study of cytomegalovirus exposure and HLA in healthy donors. Profiled with immunoSEQ multiplex PCR; TCRdb holds only in-frame clones, not every one. The table shows about 150,000 clones, with less than 10% occurring only once. The material sequenced was PBMCs. These receptors came from a male donor in good health and CMV-seronegative. The CDR3 runs from the conserved cysteine through the conserved F or W. A D gene is named only where the DNA matches it firmly. Clone size, where shown, is once, few, many, or a class for clones that have expanded.

j_call clone_size v_call d_call cdr3_aa cdr3_nt
TRBJ1-1 few TRBV15 NA CATSRNQDRNTEAFF TGTGCCACCAGCAGAAACCAGGACAGGAACACTGAAGCTTTCTTT
TRBJ2-7 few TRBV18 TRBD1 CASSPRLQGVYEQYF TGTGCCAGCTCACCACGCCTACAGGGGGTCTACGAGCAGTACTTC
TRBJ1-6 few TRBV28 TRBD1 CASSLTGNSPLHF TGTGCCAGCAGTTTGACAGGGAATTCACCCCTCCACTTT
TRBJ2-1 few TRBV7-2 TRBD1 CASSFGGQYYNEQFF TGTGCCAGCAGCTTTGGGGGACAGTACTACAATGAGCAGTTCTTC
TRBJ1-1 NA TRBV6-5 NA CASSYTTGLPEAFF TGTGCCAGCAGTTACACTACAGGGCTTCCTGAAGCTTTCTTT
TRBJ1-3 few TRBV6-5 NA CASSFGGAGGNTIYF TGTGCCAGCAGTTTCGGGGGGGCTGGAGGAAACACCATATATTTT
TRBJ2-5 NA TRBV6-5 TRBD2 CASSTGGPPIDF TGTGCCAGCAGTACGGGGGGGCCGCCTATCGACTTC
TRBJ2-1 few TRBV4-1 TRBD1 CASSRGQGAFEQFF TGCGCCAGCAGCCGGGGACAGGGGGCATTTGAGCAGTTCTTC
TRBJ2-5 few TRBV19 NA CASSMVGSTETQYF TGTGCCAGTAGTATGGTGGGGAGTACTGAGACCCAGTACTTC
TRBJ1-2 NA TRBV7-2 NA CASSLAGQRKGYTF TGTGCCAGCAGCTTAGCGGGACAAAGAAAGGGCTACACCTTC
TRBJ1-1 few TRBV29-1 TRBD1 CSADRGAHEAFF TGCAGCGCGGACAGGGGGGCACATGAAGCTTTCTTT
TRBJ1-5 NA TRBV6-6 NA CASSYARGINQPQHF TGTGCCAGCAGTTATGCGAGGGGGATCAATCAGCCCCAGCATTTT
TRBJ2-1 few TRBV7-2 TRBD2 CASSLAGLAGARGEQFF TGTGCCAGCAGCTTAGCCGGACTAGCGGGTGCCAGAGGTGAGCAGTTCTTC
TRBJ2-7 NA TRBV6-1 NA CASSEVEEQQYF TGTGCCAGCAGTGAAGTTGAGGAGCAGCAGTACTTC
TRBJ2-3 NA TRBV4-1 NA CASSQESSGSGTQYF TGCGCCAGCAGCCAAGAGTCTTCGGGGTCAGGTACGCAGTATTTT
TRBJ2-2 NA TRBV9 NA CASSVDLTGELFF TGTGCCAGCAGCGTAGATCTCACCGGGGAGCTGTTTTTT
TRBJ1-6 few TRBV7-9 NA CASSLGGRAHNSPLHF TGTGCCAGCAGCTTAGGAGGCAGGGCTCATAATTCACCCCTCCACTTT
TRBJ2-1 few TRBV14 TRBD2 CATKPWTSGDEQFF TGTGCCACCAAACCCTGGACTAGCGGAGACGAGCAGTTCTTC
TRBJ2-1 few TRBV27 NA CASSLYGPYNEQFF TGTGCCAGCAGTTTGTACGGTCCTTACAATGAGCAGTTCTTC
TRBJ2-2 NA TRBV19 NA CASSWGSTGELFF TGTGCCAGTTCCTGGGGCAGCACCGGGGAGCTGTTTTTT
TRBJ1-5 NA TRBV28 NA CASSFGQPQHF TGTGCCAGCAGTTTCGGTCAGCCCCAGCATTTT
TRBJ1-5 few TRBV27 NA CASSSRSYSNQPQHF TGTGCCAGCAGTTCCCGGAGTTATAGCAATCAGCCCCAGCATTTT
TRBJ1-1 few TRBV18 TRBD1 CASSPADRGLTEAFF TGTGCCAGCTCGCCAGCCGACAGGGGGCTGACTGAAGCTTTCTTT
TRBJ2-7 NA TRBV9 NA CASSVGWGDSTYEQYF TGTGCCAGCAGCGTAGGTTGGGGGGACTCGACCTACGAGCAGTACTTC